The 2 T cell receptor beta chains given below trace back to one sample, sequenced in a study of T-cell reconstitution after alpha-beta-depleted transplantation in children. TCRbeta library construction was performed incorporating unique molecular identifiers. TCRdb ran MiXCR on the PCR reads and lists one entry per CDR3 protein. Of about 980,000 distinct CDR3 sequences detected, about 29% appear once; the ten largest clones hold over 25%. Sequences were derived from PBMCs, mostly from graft donor cells, sampled 360 days after TCRalphabeta/CD19-depleted stem cell transplant. Receptors originate from a boy in the first two years of life who had a stem cell transplant for SCID, so the T cells may come from the graft donor.

This sequence joins TRBV4-1 and TRBJ1-2; 8 nucleotides line up with TRBD1. Germline-derived CDR1 and CDR2 are MGHRA and YSYEKL. The ends lost 0 bases at V and 4 bases at J; junction bases unmatched: 4. There are 15 residues in the CDR3. The CDR3 DNA is TGCGCCAGCAGCCAAGACGGGACAGGACTCTATGGCTACACCTTC. Amino acid sequence: CASSQDGTGLYGYTF.

V gene TRBV7-2 combines with J gene TRBJ1-2; 9 bases agree with TRBD1. CDR3 size: 14 residues. Germline CDR1 and CDR2: SGHTA and FQGNSA. V shed 3 bases, J shed 7 bases, and the junction held 6 bases outside the gene matches. The CDR3 DNA is TGTGCCAGCAGCTTCTACAGGGGGCGTGGTGGCTACACCTTC. Its protein product is CASSFYRGRGGYTF. Drawing the rest from reference TRBV7-2 and TRBJ1-2, the complete variable domain is GAGVSQSPSNKVTEKGKDVELRCDPISGHTALYWYRQSLGQGLEFLIYFQGNSAPDKSGLPSDRFSAERTGGSVSTLTIQRTQQEDSAVYLCASSFYRGRGGYTFGSGTRLTVV.